The T cell receptor (beta chain) described here comes from a study of cytomegalovirus exposure and HLA in healthy donors. Study-level background: Unique TCRs from HLA-typed donors, 70 million to 100 million of them, were held in an early data release.

Study-level results: Most CMV-associated TCR beta chains were later found to appear HLA-restricted. Earlier results showed most TCR beta V segments being productive about 87% or about 30% of the time. Later on, an analysis tied some 17,000 TCR beta sequences to HLA alleles at 0.05 false discovery rate.

Amplification used 60 Vbeta primers and 13 Jbeta primers. Libraries were prepared by immunoSEQ multiplex PCR; TCRdb keeps only in-frame clonotypes and omits some of them. The table has 95,000 to 150,000 clones, roughly 15% seen once. About this clone itself: What it binds is not known.

The CDR3 is made up of 15 amino acids. V was trimmed by 2 bases and J by 6 bases, leaving 14 bases between them. Germline V gene lookup returns CDR1 MNHEY and CDR2 SVGAGI. The sequenced material came from PBMCs. The sequence came from a female donor in good health and CMV-seropositive. This chain connects TRBV6-5 to TRBJ1-3; D perhaps matches TRBD1 (6 bases). The CDR3 reads CASSYGRGYENTIYF. The CDR3 coding sequence is TGTGCCAGCAGTTACGGGAGGGGGTATGAAAACACCATATATTTT.